What follows are 15 T cell receptor beta chains derived from one specimen sequenced in a study of blood T cell repertoires in COVID-19. Using immunoSEQ multiplex PCR, the repertoire was profiled, and TCRdb retains in-frame clones only, with some absent. The sample has roughly 250,000 clones; around 87% are singletons. Sequences were obtained from PBMCs or T cells enriched from blood (not recorded which). These receptors were taken from a woman aged 50 to 60 who had recovered from COVID-19.

V is TRBV3-1 (or the pseudogene TRBV3-2) and J is TRBJ1-5, with D perhaps TRBD1 (5 bases). V was cut by 8 bases and J by 5 bases, with 10 bases left in between. The germline gives CDR1 LGHDT, CDR2 YNNKEL (reference sequence). The CDR3 has 12 residues. The CDR3: CASGGVDQPQHF. The DNA of the CDR3 is TGTGCCAGCGGAGGGGTGGATCAGCCCCAGCATTTT.

This clone was observed a handful of times. The rearrangement joins TRBV19 to TRBJ1-5; possibly TRBD1 for D (6 bases). Trimming shortened V by 4 bases and J by 4 bases, and 11 bases separated the two germline ends. CDR1 is LNHDA, CDR2 SQIVND, per germline (reference sequence). This CDR3 region has 14 residues. This CDR3 is CASSNREGNQPQHF. The CDR3 DNA follows: TGTGCCAGTAGTAACAGGGAGGGGAATCAGCCCCAGCATTTT.

This clone was detected once. The V and J genes are TRBV6-6 and TRBJ1-2; D may be TRBD1 (5 bases). Germline CDR1 is MNHNY and CDR2 is SVGAGI (reference sequence). Trimming pared 3 bases from V and 2 bases from J, leaving 13 bases between. The CDR3 sequence is 15 residues long. The CDR3 sequence is CASSYGVRANYGYTF. For the CDR3, the DNA is TGTGCCAGCAGTTATGGCGTCAGGGCCAACTATGGCTACACCTTC.

The rearrangement joins TRBV5-8 to TRBJ2-1; D remains unclear. The CDR3 contains 12 residues. The germline V and J ends were trimmed by 4 bases and 14 bases, with 16 bases remaining between them. The V gene's germline CDR1 is SGHTS and CDR2 YDEGEE. CDR3: CASSLIRSVEFF. CDR3 coding DNA: TGTGCCAGCAGCCTGATAAGGAGCGTTGAGTTCTTC.

V gene TRBV7-3 combines with J gene TRBJ2-7; D is possibly TRBD1 (6 bases). The CDR3 runs 11 residues. Trimming cost V 4 bases and J 9 bases, with 10 bases left between them. Germline lookup yields CDR1 SGHTA and CDR2 FQGTGA. The CDR3: CASSSGQRQYF. The DNA of the CDR3 is TGTGCCAGCAGCTCCGGACAGCGGCAGTACTTC.

The chain uses TRBV12-3 or TRBV12-4 and TRBJ2-1; 7 nucleotides match TRBD1. V trimming: 6 bases; J trimming: 4 bases; junction bases outside the gene matches: 3. This CDR3 region has 13 residues. The CDR3 loop is CASRPGQYNEQFF. In nucleotides, the CDR3 is TGTGCCAGCAGGCCGGGACAGTACAATGAGCAGTTCTTC.

V gene TRBV29-1 combines with J gene TRBJ2-3; 7 nucleotides agree with TRBD2. Germline V gene data show CDR1 as SQVTM and CDR2 as ANQGSEA. The CDR3 has 18 amino acids. The J segment lost 3 bases and the V segment lost 1 base, leaving 16 bases of the junction unmatched. The CDR3 sequence: CSVEVAEGQGGWTDTQYF. For the CDR3, the DNA is TGCAGCGTTGAAGTCGCGGAGGGGCAGGGAGGGTGGACAGATACGCAGTATTTT.

The chain is built from TRBV28 and TRBJ2-1; TRBD1 agrees at 9 bases. V shed 2 bases and J 5 bases; nucleotides not matched to a gene: 4. The CDR3 consists of 15 residues. Germline lookup yields CDR1 MDHEN and CDR2 SYDVKM. CDR3 DNA sequence: TGTGCCAGCAGTTTACTAACAGGGGGCAACAATGAGCAGTTCTTC. This codes for CASSLLTGGNNEQFF.

The chain recombines TRBV6-1 with TRBJ2-1; 11 bases fit TRBD2. The CDR3 covers 18 residues. The trim removed 3 bases at V and 4 bases at J, leaving 11 bases unmatched. Germline V gene sequence: CDR1 MNHNS, CDR2 SASEGT. The CDR3 sequence is CASSEGRLAGGFYNEQFF. The CDR3 coding sequence is TGTGCCAGCAGTGAGGGTAGGTTAGCGGGAGGGTTTTACAATGAGCAGTTCTTC.

The J gene is TRBJ2-1, the V gene TRBV27; 8 nucleotides align to TRBD2. The CDR3 runs 15 residues. Trimming took 7 bases from V and 5 from J; bases not matched to a gene: 10. Germline CDR1 MNHEY, CDR2 SMNVEV (reference sequence). In nucleotides, the CDR3 is TGTGCCAGCACCTTGACTAGCGAACTCAACAATGAGCAGTTCTTC. It codes for CASTLTSELNNEQFF.

The chain carries TRBV10-3 and TRBJ2-7; 8 nucleotides align to TRBD1. Looked up from germline, CDR1 is ENHRY and CDR2 is SYGVKD. This CDR3 region has 16 residues. The V gene end was trimmed by 6 bases and the J gene end by 2 bases; junction bases not matched to a gene: 12. This chain's CDR3 is CAISTPATGGAYEQYF. DNA for the CDR3: TGTGCCATCAGCACACCGGCCACAGGGGGTGCCTACGAGCAGTACTTC.

This clone was seen a handful of times. V gene TRBV30 combines with J gene TRBJ1-2, with 9 bases aligning to TRBD1. Germline-derived CDR1 and CDR2 are GTSNPN and SVGIG (reference sequence). The CDR3 has 15 residues. Losses at the gene ends were 2 bases for V and 4 bases for J; bases not matched to a gene: 8. The CDR3 DNA sequence: TGTGCCTGGAGTCCCGGGACAGGGAAGACCTATGGCTACACCTTC. Its protein is CAWSPGTGKTYGYTF. Based on the CDR3 plus reference TRBV30 and TRBJ1-2, the full variable domain is SQTIHQWPATLVQPVGSPLSLECTVEGTSNPNLYWYRQAAGRGLQLLFYSVGIGQISSEVPQNLSASRPQDRQFILSSKKLLLSDSGFYLCAWSPGTGKTYGYTFGSGTRLTVV.

The chain has TRBV18 and TRBJ2-3; D unresolved. Germline V gene data show CDR1 as KGHSH and CDR2 as LQKENI. V was shortened by 0 bases and J by 4 bases, with 8 bases between the two germline ends. The length of the CDR3 is 14 residues. The CDR3 region is CASSPPIDSDTQYF. CDR3 sequence (DNA): TGTGCCAGCTCACCACCGATAGATTCAGATACGCAGTATTTT.

The chain has TRBV10-2 and TRBJ2-3; TRBD2 aligns across 8 bases. V shed 9 bases, J shed 0 bases, and the junction held 11 bases outside the gene matches. Germline-derived CDR1 and CDR2 are WSHSY and SAAADI. The CDR3 spans 16 residues. The CDR3 DNA reads as TGCGCCAGTCGGGGGGGGCGGGCTCTGAGCACAGATACGCAGTATTTT. Translation: CASRGGRALSTDTQYF.

The gene calls are TRBV5-1 and TRBJ2-1, with TRBD2 matching over 7 bases. This CDR3 region has 16 residues. The junction had 8 bases not matched to a gene; V was cut back by 2 bases and J by 3 bases. Germline values: CDR1 SGHRS, CDR2 YFSETQ. This CDR3 reads CASSLKGGTNYNEQFF. The CDR3 DNA reads as TGCGCCAGCAGCTTAAAAGGCGGGACTAACTACAATGAGCAGTTCTTC.